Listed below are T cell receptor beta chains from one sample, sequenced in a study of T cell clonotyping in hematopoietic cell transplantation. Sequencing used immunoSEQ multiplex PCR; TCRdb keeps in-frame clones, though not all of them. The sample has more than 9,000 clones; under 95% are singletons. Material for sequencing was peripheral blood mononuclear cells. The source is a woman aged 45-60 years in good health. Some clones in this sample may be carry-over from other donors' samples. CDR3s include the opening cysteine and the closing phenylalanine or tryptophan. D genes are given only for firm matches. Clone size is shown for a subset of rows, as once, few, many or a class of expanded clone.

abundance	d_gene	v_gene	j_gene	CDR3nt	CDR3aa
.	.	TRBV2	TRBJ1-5	TGTGCCAGCAGTCCAGGGAGTCAGCCCCAGCATTTT	CASSPGSQPQHF
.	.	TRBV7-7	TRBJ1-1	TGTGCCAGCAGCTTAAGGCCCCTGGAGGCGCCGAACACTGAAGCTTTCTTT	CASSLRPLEAPNTEAFF
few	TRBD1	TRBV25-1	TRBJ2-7	TGTGCCAGCAGTTGGACAGGGGTTTCCTACGAGCAGTACTTC	CASSWTGVSYEQYF
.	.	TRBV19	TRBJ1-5	TGTGCCAGTAACACCAGGACAAGCTTAGCGGGCAATCAGCCCCAGCATTTT	CASNTRTSLAGNQPQHF
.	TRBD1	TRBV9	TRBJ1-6	TGTGCCAGCAGCGTAGAGGCAGGGGGCTCCTATAATTCACCCCTCCACTTT	CASSVEAGGSYNSPLHF
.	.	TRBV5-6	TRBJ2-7	TGTGCCAGCAGCTTGGGTCGGAGGGTCTCCTACGAGCAGTACTTC	CASSLGRRVSYEQYF
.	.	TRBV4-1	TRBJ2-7	TGCGCCAGCAGCCAAGATAGAGGCGGTCTCTCCTACGAGCAGTACTTC	CASSQDRGGLSYEQYF
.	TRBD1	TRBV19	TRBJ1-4	TGTGCCAGTAGTATATCGAGTCGTGGGACAGTTGAAAAACTGTTTTTT	CASSISSRGTVEKLFF
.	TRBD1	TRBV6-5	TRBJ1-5	TGTGCCAGCAGTGATTTCCCAGGGGGGCCCCAGCATTTT	CASSDFPGGPQHF
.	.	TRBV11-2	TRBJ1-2	TGTGCCAGCAGCTTAGAGGGGTCTCCTAACTATGGCTACACCTTC	CASSLEGSPNYGYTF
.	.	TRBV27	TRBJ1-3	TGTGCCAGCAGTCTAGACTACGGGACGTATGGAAACACCATATATTTT	CASSLDYGTYGNTIYF